These T cell receptor beta chains were read from a single sample in a study of shared clonotypes between healthy human individuals. Assay used: immunoSEQ multiplex PCR; TCRdb lists only in-frame clones, some missing. The data contain millions of clones, about 95% of them singletons. The sequenced sample was naive CD8+ T cells sorted from blood. The origin of the receptors is a man aged 18 to 30 in good health. The CDR3 runs from the conserved cysteine through the conserved F or W. Each record gives: V gene, clone size, CDR3 protein. Only some rows state a clone size, as once, few, many or a class for expanded clones.

v_gene: TRBV7-8; abundance: .; CDR3aa: CASSLVIGAIISDTQYF
v_gene: TRBV9; abundance: .; CDR3aa: CASSVATGDYEGENIQYF
v_gene: TRBV4-1; abundance: once; CDR3aa: CASSQGTFREAQYF
v_gene: TRBV27; abundance: .; CDR3aa: CASSLSGAGWDNSPLHF
v_gene: TRBV5-3; abundance: once; CDR3aa: CARSFPGLNEQYF
v_gene: TRBV27; abundance: .; CDR3aa: CASSLEVGGSYEQYF
v_gene: TRBV7-9; abundance: .; CDR3aa: CASSLVGGLAGITGELFF
v_gene: TRBV19; abundance: .; CDR3aa: CASSIPGEAEAFF
v_gene: TRBV2; abundance: .; CDR3aa: CASSELGTGYNEQFF
v_gene: TRBV19; abundance: .; CDR3aa: CASIAGDTEAFF
v_gene: TRBV6-5; abundance: .; CDR3aa: CASSYSAENPYEQYF
v_gene: TRBV9; abundance: .; CDR3aa: CASSLDWVSIDGYTF
v_gene: TRBV5-1; abundance: .; CDR3aa: CASSLEGNEKLFF
v_gene: TRBV7-2; abundance: .; CDR3aa: CASSEDRAYYYGYTF
v_gene: TRBV18; abundance: .; CDR3aa: CASSPAGTHYEQYF
v_gene: TRBV27; abundance: .; CDR3aa: CASSLTGGYSNQPQHF
v_gene: TRBV10-2; abundance: .; CDR3aa: CASSDSLNSPLHF
v_gene: TRBV2; abundance: once; CDR3aa: CASSHTTSGAYEQYF
v_gene: TRBV4-1; abundance: .; CDR3aa: CASSQGLLGGQYF
v_gene: TRBV7-8; abundance: .; CDR3aa: CASSLVPVAGDTGELFF
v_gene: TRBV6-1; abundance: .; CDR3aa: CASSEGRRPGNTIYF
v_gene: TRBV9; abundance: .; CDR3aa: CASSVVQGVGHNEQFF
v_gene: TRBV27; abundance: .; CDR3aa: CASSLTGGNEQYF
v_gene: TRBV27; abundance: .; CDR3aa: CASSSRTGGEETQYF
v_gene: TRBV19; abundance: .; CDR3aa: CASSIWDEGNQPQHF
v_gene: TRBV9; abundance: once; CDR3aa: CASSVEASGGPRHEQYF
v_gene: TRBV9; abundance: .; CDR3aa: CASSVAGGGGTDTQYF
v_gene: TRBV6-1; abundance: .; CDR3aa: CASSEFEDLYSNQPQHF
v_gene: TRBV16; abundance: .; CDR3aa: CASSQSPGRETQYF
v_gene: TRBV27; abundance: .; CDR3aa: CATARVAGVPGETQYF
v_gene: TRBV4-1; abundance: .; CDR3aa: CASSQEYTAGTGSYEQYF
v_gene: TRBV10-2; abundance: .; CDR3aa: CASSERTGTYEQYF
v_gene: TRBV6-1; abundance: .; CDR3aa: CASSTGSTDTQYF
v_gene: TRBV4-1; abundance: .; CDR3aa: CASSQERWVGETQYF
v_gene: TRBV27; abundance: .; CDR3aa: CASSLLAGGYSNQPQHF
v_gene: TRBV30; abundance: .; CDR3aa: CAWSAQSFQETQYF
v_gene: TRBV14; abundance: .; CDR3aa: CASSPRDKGTVSGNTIYF
v_gene: TRBV11-2; abundance: .; CDR3aa: CASSLGPGARYNEQFF
v_gene: TRBV7-8; abundance: .; CDR3aa: CASSLPPSQMADTQYF
v_gene: TRBV6-5; abundance: .; CDR3aa: CASSYREGLAEAFF
v_gene: TRBV19; abundance: .; CDR3aa: CAVGTGAYEQYF
v_gene: TRBV5-1; abundance: .; CDR3aa: CASSPYGDTTEAFF
v_gene: TRBV27; abundance: .; CDR3aa: CASSVQGNTGELFF
v_gene: TRBV18; abundance: .; CDR3aa: CASSPGLAGNQETQYF